A single T cell receptor beta chain is shown here with its context. Its antigen is still unknown. These data come from a study of shared clonotypes between healthy human individuals. Findings and limits, study-wide: The sharing of 4.5% to 5.5% of naive CD4 clonotypes was seen across a few donors. Only a few donors were included, so the genetic and exposure-history diversity represented was limited.

Caucasian adults living in Nashville, Tennessee, provided all samples. The data were produced by immunoSEQ multiplex PCR, yet TCRdb's version contains in-frame clones alone and is incomplete. The profile shows 2 million to 2.5 million clones, approximately 96% of them singletons. With 4 bases removed from V and 8 bases from J, the gap between germline ends came to 16 bases. CDR3 length: 14 residues. Germline V lookup: CDR1 SGHRS, CDR2 YFSETQ. This receptor was identified in a man between 18 and 29 years old in good health. Sequenced sample: naive CD4+ T cells sorted from blood. The subset here: CD45RA+ positively selected. J is TRBJ2-1 and V is TRBV5-1; D is uncertain. The CDR3 loop reads CASSATADRDEQFF. CDR3 sequence (DNA): TGCGCCAGCAGCGCCACTGCGGATCGGGATGAGCAGTTCTTC. Full variable domain (outside the CDR3, taken from reference TRBV5-1 and TRBJ2-1): KAGVTQTPRYLIKTRGQQVTLSCSPISGHRSVSWYQQTPGQGLQFLFEYFSETQRNKGNFPGRFSGRQFSNSRSEMNVSTLELGDSALYLCASSATADRDEQFFGPGTRLTVL.